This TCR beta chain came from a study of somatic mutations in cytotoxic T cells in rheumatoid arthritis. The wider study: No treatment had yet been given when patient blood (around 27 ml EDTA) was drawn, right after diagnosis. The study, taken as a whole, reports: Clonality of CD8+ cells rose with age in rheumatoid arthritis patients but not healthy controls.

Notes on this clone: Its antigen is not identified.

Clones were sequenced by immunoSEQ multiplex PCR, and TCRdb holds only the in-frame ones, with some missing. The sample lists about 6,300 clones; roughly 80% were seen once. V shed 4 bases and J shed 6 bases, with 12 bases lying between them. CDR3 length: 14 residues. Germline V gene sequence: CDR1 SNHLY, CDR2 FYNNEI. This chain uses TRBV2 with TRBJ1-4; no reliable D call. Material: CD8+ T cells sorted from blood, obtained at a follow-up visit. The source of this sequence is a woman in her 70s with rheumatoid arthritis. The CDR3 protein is CASSAPSLDEKLFF. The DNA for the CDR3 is TGTGCCAGCAGTGCCCCCTCTTTAGATGAAAAACTGTTTTTT.